The 13 T cell receptor beta chains listed next were all sequenced from one sample in a study of identical twins. TCRdb passed the 5' RACE reads through MiXCR, listing each CDR3 protein once. The sample carries a few hundred thousand distinct CDR3 sequences, 9% to 10% recorded once. Sequencing was done on a sample of naive T cells sorted from blood. The receptors stem from a woman aged 50 to 60 in good health.

This clonotype was recorded many times. The chain is built from TRBV29-1 and TRBJ2-7, with 9 bases identical to TRBD1. The CDR3 totals 12 residues. V was clipped by 6 bases and J by 6 bases; unmatched bases: 6. Germline CDR1 is SQVTM and CDR2 is ANQGSEA. This CDR3 reads CSVGGTGFEQYF. CDR3 coding DNA: TGCAGCGTGGGAGGGACAGGGTTCGAGCAGTACTTC.

Many counts were recorded for this clonotype. This rearrangement joins TRBV20-1 to TRBJ2-7, with no clear D. CDR3 length: 13 residues. V lost 2 bases, J lost 6 bases, and 14 bases lay in between. Germline CDR1 reads DFQATT; CDR2 reads SNEGSKA (reference sequence). This CDR3 is CSARFQAGGEQYF. The CDR3 DNA reads as TGCAGTGCTAGATTCCAGGCAGGCGGCGAGCAGTACTTC.

This chain joins TRBV11-2 and TRBJ1-6; D is possibly TRBD1 (5 bases). Trimming left V 3 bases short and J 7 bases short, with 13 bases between. CDR3 length: 15 residues. In germline, CDR1 is SGHAT, CDR2 FQNNGV. The CDR3 reads CASSLRAQDNSPLHF. The CDR3 DNA reads TGTGCCAGCAGCTTGAGGGCACAGGACAATTCACCCCTCCACTTT.

The chain is built from TRBV11-2 and TRBJ2-7; D is unclear. The germline V and J ends were trimmed by 5 bases and 3 bases, with 14 bases remaining between them. Germline V lookup: CDR1 SGHAT, CDR2 FQNNGV. The CDR3 has 14 residues. Written as DNA, the CDR3 is TGTGCCAGCAGCCTAGGGAACAACCTCTACGAGCAGTACTTC. This translates into CASSLGNNLYEQYF.

The rearrangement joins TRBV4-1 to TRBJ2-1; possible D gene TRBD2, 6 bases. The CDR3 runs to 13 residues. V shed 0 bases and J shed 9 bases, with 9 bases lying between them. Germline values: CDR1 MGHRA, CDR2 YSYEKL. The CDR3 region has the DNA TGCGCCAGCAGCCAAGACGGGAGATTTGAGCAGTTCTTC. Amino acid sequence: CASSQDGRFEQFF.

This clonotype occurred once. This could be a read error, since a much larger clone is one nucleotide away. J is TRBJ2-1 and V is TRBV2; TRBD2 aligns across 13 bases. The germline V gene has CDR1 SNHLY and CDR2 FYNNEI. The CDR3 consists of 16 residues. In DNA, the CDR3 is TGTGCCAGCGGTCGGACTAGCGGGAGCTCCTACAATGGGCAGTTCTTC. It codes for CASGRTSGSSYNGQFF.

The rearrangement joins TRBV14 to TRBJ2-3, with unresolved D. Germline lookup yields CDR1 SGHDN and CDR2 FVKESK. Trimming removed 4 bases from V and 6 bases from J, with 14 bases in between. The CDR3 is 14 amino acids. This CDR3 is CASSPSYRSDTQYF. CDR3 DNA sequence: TGTGCCAGCAGCCCTTCGTACAGATCCGATACGCAGTATTTT.

This clonotype has only a few counts. The chain recombines TRBV12-3 or TRBV12-4 with TRBJ2-7; TRBD1 might be the D (7 bases). Trimming pared 6 bases from V and 2 bases from J, leaving 14 bases between. CDR3 length: 14 amino acids. The CDR3 loop is CASRSTGRPYEQYF. The CDR3 DNA reads as TGTGCCAGCAGGTCGACAGGGAGGCCCTACGAGCAGTACTTC.

This clonotype was seen at least ten times. The chain links TRBV5-1 to TRBJ2-7, with unresolved D. V was trimmed by 0 bases and J by 3 bases, leaving 10 bases between them. The germline V gene encodes CDR1 SGHRS and CDR2 YFSETQ. This CDR3 has 14 residues. The CDR3 protein is CASSLAGGFYEQYF. The CDR3 region has the DNA TGCGCCAGCAGCTTGGCCGGCGGTTTCTACGAGCAGTACTTC.

The chain employs TRBV29-1 and TRBJ2-7, with TRBD2 matching 9 bases. This CDR3 comprises 14 residues. V shed 4 bases and J 2 bases; nucleotides not matched to a gene: 6. Germline V CDR1 and CDR2: SQVTM, ANQGSEA. The CDR3 bases are TGCAGCGTTGTCGGGGAGCGGGAGGCCTACGAGCAGTACTTC. Amino acids: CSVVGEREAYEQYF.

This clonotype was found many times. This rearrangement joins TRBV12-3 or TRBV12-4 to TRBJ1-1; no firm D call. The V and J ends lost 7 bases and 0 bases respectively, with 12 bases between them. This CDR3 is built from 14 residues. CDR3: CASKGRELNTEAFF. The CDR3 DNA sequence: TGTGCCAGCAAGGGAAGGGAATTGAACACTGAAGCTTTCTTT.

This clonotype was found many times. J is TRBJ2-1 and V is TRBV19; D call uncertain. This CDR3 has 13 residues. CDR1 and CDR2 from the germline V gene are LNHDA and SQIVND (reference sequence). The V gene lost 9 bases and the J gene lost 0 bases, with 9 bases spanning the gap. CDR3: CASGQSSYNEQFF. For the CDR3, the DNA is TGTGCCAGCGGTCAGAGCTCCTACAATGAGCAGTTCTTC.

This clonotype came up many times. This chain links TRBV2 with TRBJ2-1; 7 bases are shared with TRBD2. V shed 3 bases, J shed 7 bases, and the junction held 9 bases outside the gene matches. This CDR3 contains 15 residues. Germline values: CDR1 SNHLY, CDR2 FYNNEI. CDR3 amino acids: CASSDMGGPVNEQFF. The CDR3 bases are TGTGCCAGCAGTGATATGGGAGGGCCTGTTAATGAGCAGTTCTTC. Full variable domain (missing parts from reference TRBV2 and TRBJ2-1): EPEVTQTPSHQVTQMGQEVILRCVPISNHLYFYWYRQILGQKVEFLVSFYNNEISEKSEIFDDQFSVERPDGSNFTLKIRSTKLEDSAMYFCASSDMGGPVNEQFFGPGTRLTVL.